This TCR beta chain is drawn from a study of regulatory T cells in long-lasting Graves disease. In the study overall: Persistent cases took antithyroid drugs over 5 years and stayed TSH receptor antibody positive.

This CDR3 is built from 12 residues. The germline V gene encodes CDR1 MNHEY and CDR2 SVGAGI. Library construction for TCR beta used iRepertoire HTBI primers and Arm-PCR of CDR3 regions. One entry per CDR3 protein results from TCRdb running MiXCR on the multiplex PCR reads. The repertoire has hundreds of thousands of distinct CDR3 sequences, approximately 21% of them found once; the top ten carry roughly 7%. With regard to this clonotype: The junction departs from germline at one end; a sequencing error may be responsible.

Time point meaning: persistent/refractory GD, antithyroid drugs over 5 years with positive TRAb. Making the TCR library involved RNA that had been extracted from PBMCs. The origin of this receptor is a female donor with Graves disease. Here the sequenced sample was peripheral blood mononuclear cells (PBMCs), taken when the disease was refractory, from a patient treated with antithyroid drugs. This chain connects TRBV6-5 to TRBJ2-5; no reliable D call. The CDR3 nucleotides read TGCGCCAGCAGTTACTTTGGGGAGACCCAGTACTTC. Residues: CASSYFGETQYF.